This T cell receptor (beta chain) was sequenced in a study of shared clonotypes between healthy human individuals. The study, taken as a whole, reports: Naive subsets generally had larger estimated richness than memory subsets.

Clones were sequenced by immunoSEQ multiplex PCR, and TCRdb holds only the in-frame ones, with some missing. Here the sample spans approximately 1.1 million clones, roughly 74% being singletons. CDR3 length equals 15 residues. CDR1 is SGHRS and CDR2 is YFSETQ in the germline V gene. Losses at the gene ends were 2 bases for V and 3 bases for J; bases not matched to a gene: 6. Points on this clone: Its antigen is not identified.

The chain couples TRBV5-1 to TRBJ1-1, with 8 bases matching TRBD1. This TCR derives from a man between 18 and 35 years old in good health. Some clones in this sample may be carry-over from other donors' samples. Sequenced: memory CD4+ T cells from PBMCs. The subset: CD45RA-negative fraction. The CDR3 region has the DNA TGCGCCAGCAGCTTAACAGGGGGGCGGGACACTGAAGCTTTCTTT. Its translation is CASSLTGGRDTEAFF.